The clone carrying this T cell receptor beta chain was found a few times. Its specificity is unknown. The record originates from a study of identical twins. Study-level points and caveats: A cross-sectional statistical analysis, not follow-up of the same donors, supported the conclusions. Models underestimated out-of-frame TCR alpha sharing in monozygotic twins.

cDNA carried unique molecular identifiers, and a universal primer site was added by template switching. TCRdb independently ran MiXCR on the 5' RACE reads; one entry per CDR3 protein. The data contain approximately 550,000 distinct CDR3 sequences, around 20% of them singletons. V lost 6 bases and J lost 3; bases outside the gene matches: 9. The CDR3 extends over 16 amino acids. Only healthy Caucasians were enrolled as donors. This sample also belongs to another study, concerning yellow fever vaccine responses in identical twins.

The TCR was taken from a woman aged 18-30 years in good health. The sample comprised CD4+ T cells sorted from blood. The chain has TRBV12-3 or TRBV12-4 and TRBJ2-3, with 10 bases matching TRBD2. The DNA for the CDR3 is TGTGCCAGCAGCTACGGACTAGCGGAAATTACAGATACGCAGTATTTT. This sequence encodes CASSYGLAEITDTQYF.